This T cell receptor beta chain was sequenced during a study of identical twins. This clonotype has at least ten counts. Antigen specificity is unknown. A universal primer site arose from template switching, and cDNA bore unique molecular identifiers. TCRdb fed the 5' RACE reads into MiXCR, producing one record per CDR3 protein. Altogether roughly 240,000 distinct CDR3 sequences are present, 5.5% to 7% being singletons, with the ten largest covering 3.6%. Germline CDR1 reads MNHNS; CDR2 reads SASEGT. V was cut by 5 bases and J by 1 base, with 11 bases left in between. The length of the CDR3 is 14 residues. Study-wide findings and caveats: Among out-of-frame alpha sequences shared by twins, low generation probability occurred in excess.

The data were also submitted as part of a second study, on yellow fever vaccine responses in identical twins. That study reports: Vaccine-induced T cell responses in twins were reportedly observed to appear partly convergent, partly personalized.

Sequenced sample: memory (CD45RO+) T cells sorted from blood. The TCR originated in a young woman in good health. The V call is TRBV6-1, the J call TRBJ1-1; tentative D call: TRBD1 (5 bases). CDR3 nucleotides: TGTGCCAGCAGTCCCAGGGTGAGGAACACTGAAGCTTTCTTT. Its translation is CASSPRVRNTEAFF.